This note documents a single TCR beta chain sequence. Which antigen it targets is not known. Nothing much larger sits one base from this clone, and base qualities are not available. This sample is drawn from a study of CD8+ T cells in alopecia areata (dated by TCRdb to 2017 to 2018). Background on the whole study: Treated patients were enrolled in an open-label pilot trial of oral tofacitinib, 5 to 10 mg twice daily, for moderate-to-severe alopecia areata. Tofacitinib was administered for 6 to 18 months, and 6 months of follow-up off drug were then conducted to assess delayed response and recurrence. The SALT score, which quantifies the percentage of affected scalp surface area, was used to measure disease severity in treated patients. To study T cell clonal expansion in alopecia areata, the researchers applied high-throughput TCRbeta sequencing to both the C3H/HeJ mouse model and human patients. Scalp tissue and sorted CD4+ and CD8+ peripheral blood T cells from patchy and totalis/universalis alopecia areata patients and from healthy controls were covered by human TCRbeta sequencing. Patients on tofacitinib were biopsied at baseline and after 4 and 24 weeks of treatment, and several of the patients also had a later scalp biopsy. Scalp clonality was compared across normal scalp (n=4), patchy alopecia areata scalp (n=8), and alopecia totalis/universalis scalp (n=8). RNA was obtained with the PAXgene miRNA kit for fixed scalp, the miRNeasy kit for PBMCs, and the RNeasy kit for mouse skin. TCRbeta CDR3 regions were amplified by immunoSEQ multiplex PCR with 35 Vbeta forward and 13 Jbeta reverse primers. Points the paper makes about the study in general: Compared with normal scalp, lesional scalp had higher clonality and more expanded CD8+ clones, particularly in alopecia totalis/universalis, a pattern that suggests antigenic drive. Tofacitinib significantly lowered scalp clonality and the number of expanded CD8+ clones among the top 100 scalp clones. TCR sequences shared between patients were less clear than in mice, possibly partly because of HLA diversity in the patient population. Because the treated cohort was small and had only one nonresponder, larger studies are needed to examine links between baseline CD8+ expansion and response. Unlike mouse skin, where gammadelta T cells dominate, normal human skin contains resident alphabeta T cells that get sequenced too, which complicates analysis of the scalp TCR repertoire. During tofacitinib treatment, many expanded lesional clones remained in scalp and blood, and this persistence may partly explain relapse after treatment is stopped.

The library was prepared using the immunoSEQ multiplex PCR assay. To provide template for TCR sequencing, every sample had RNA extracted and reverse transcribed into cDNA. SuperScript III was used for first-strand cDNA synthesis, primed with a 2:1 mix of oligo-dT and random hexamers. A synthetic immune receptor repertoire was used to assess amplification bias, and residual bias was removed computationally. The authors processed their data as follows. After raw reads were preprocessed to remove errors, the CDR3 was defined following IMGT conventions as running from the conserved cysteine to phenylalanine. Clonality was calculated as 1 minus Shannon entropy normalized by log2 of the number of productive unique TCRs. Whether scalp clones were CD4 or CD8 was inferred by matching scalp TCRbeta sequences against CD4 and CD8 repertoires sorted from blood. TCRdb obtained this table from immuneACCESS and retained in-frame rearrangements with V and J assigned. These tables miss some clones; where compared with another copy, unresolved V genes account for less than half of the shortfall, and the remainder is unexplained. The DNA was the basis for D and trimming; V, J and clone size are from that table. In all, the sample holds 150,000 to 200,000 clones, and roughly 60% of those were seen once. Of the sample, about 0.94% falls within the top ten clones.

Per the publication, the time point label means: around 26 weeks on oral tofacitinib. What this sample's treatment or condition label stands for: oral pan-JAK inhibitor, 5-10 mg twice daily. Lesional scalp punch biopsies and peripheral blood were collected from alopecia areata patients. PBMCs were separated by density centrifugation and stained for CD3, CD4 and CD8, after which CD4+ and CD8+ T cells were sorted on a FACSAria. Cut back by 9 bases and 6 bases, the V and J ends lie 8 bases apart. Looking up the germline V gene yields CDR1 MDHEN and CDR2 SYDVKM. The CDR3, from cysteine to phenylalanine, totals 10 residues. Only the CDR3 region is kept as DNA, spanning 30 bases read in frame from base 1.

Sequenced here: CD4+ T cells sorted from blood, sampled at week 24, from a patient treated with tofacitinib. This receptor was obtained from a human donor with alopecia areata. This sequence uses TRBV28 and TRBJ1-1; the D gene lacks a confident call. The sequenced DNA is TGTGCCAGTTACGGGCCTGAAGCTTTCTTT. Its protein is CASYGPEAFF. The variable domain in full, with residues beyond the CDR3 obtained from the reference TRBV28 and TRBJ1-1 genes, is DVKVTQSSRYLVKRTGEKVFLECVQDMDHENMFWYRQDPGLGLRLIYFSYDVKMKEKGDIPEGYSVSREKKERFSLILESASTNQTSMYLCASYGPEAFFGQGTRLTVV.